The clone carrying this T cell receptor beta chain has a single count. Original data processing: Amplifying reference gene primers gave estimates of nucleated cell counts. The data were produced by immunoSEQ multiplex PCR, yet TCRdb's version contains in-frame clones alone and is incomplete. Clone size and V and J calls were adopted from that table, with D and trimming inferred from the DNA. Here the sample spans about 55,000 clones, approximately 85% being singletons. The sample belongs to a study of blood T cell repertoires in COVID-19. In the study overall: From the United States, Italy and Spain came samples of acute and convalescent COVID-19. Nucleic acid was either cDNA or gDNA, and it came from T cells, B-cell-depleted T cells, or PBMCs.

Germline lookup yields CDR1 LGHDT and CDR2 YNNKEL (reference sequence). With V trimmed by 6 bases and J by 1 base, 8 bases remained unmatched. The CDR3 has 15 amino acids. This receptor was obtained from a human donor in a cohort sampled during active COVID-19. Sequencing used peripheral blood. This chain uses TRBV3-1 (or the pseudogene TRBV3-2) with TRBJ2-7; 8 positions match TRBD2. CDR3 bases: TGTGCCAGCAGGCCGTCGGGAGGGGTTTCCTACGAGCAGTACTTC. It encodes CASRPSGGVSYEQYF.